In its sample, the clone carrying this TCR beta chain was seen once. Its antigen is unidentified. This entry comes from a study of a mutant IDH1 vaccine in newly diagnosed glioma. Specified time point: baseline, week 1 (first vaccination visit). Treatment denoted: pre-vaccination baseline after standard-of-care therapy. New IDH1-mutant, ATRX-lost WHO grade 3 or 4 astrocytomas occurred in donors. Repertoires were generated with immunoSEQ multiplex PCR, while TCRdb's copy carries only in-frame clones and drops some. The sample holds tens of thousands of clones, approximately 86% seen once. Overall study results and limits: There seemed to be no relation between pseudoprogression and changes in top peripheral T cell clonotypes. Induction of immune responses by the vaccine occurred in about 93% of patients.

The sample in question was PBMCs, obtained from a glioma patient treated with radiotherapy, temozolomide or both. The source of this sequence is a woman aged 40 to 50 with glioma.

CDR3 nucleotide sequence: TGTGCCAGCAGTGCAAGTACCATGAACACTGAAGCTTTCTTT. This gives the protein CASSASTMNTEAFF. The chain joins TRBV2 to TRBJ1-1; no firm D call. Germline CDR1 is SNHLY and CDR2 is FYNNEI. The CDR3 spans 14 residues. V was trimmed by 4 bases and J by 0 bases, leaving 9 bases between them.